A selection of T cell receptor beta chains follows, all from one sample in a study of shared clonotypes between healthy human individuals. TCRdb's copy holds only in-frame clones and misses some; the assay was immunoSEQ multiplex PCR. The data show roughly 2.6 million clones, with more than 80% seen just once and roughly 0.13% held by the top ten. The source material was naive CD4+ T cells sorted from blood. The receptors were sampled from a man between 18 and 29 years old in good health. Both conserved end residues are part of each CDR3. Fields, in order: CDR3 protein, CDR3 DNA, D gene, J gene, clone size, V gene. A D gene is named only where the DNA matches it firmly. A row's size may be missing; if present it is once, few, many or a size class.

CDR3aa: CASSQDRRREQFF; CDR3nt: TGCGCCAGCAGCCAAGATCGGAGGAGGGAGCAGTTCTTC; d_gene: -; j_gene: TRBJ2-1; abundance: -; v_gene: TRBV4-3
CDR3aa: CASTREGGLNTGELFF; CDR3nt: TGTGCCAGCACTCGAGAGGGGGGGCTGAACACCGGGGAGCTGTTTTTT; d_gene: -; j_gene: TRBJ2-2; abundance: -; v_gene: TRBV2
CDR3aa: CASSSRTQSSYEQYF; CDR3nt: TGTGCCAGCAGCTCACGAACACAGAGCTCCTACGAGCAGTACTTC; d_gene: -; j_gene: TRBJ2-7; abundance: -; v_gene: TRBV4-2
CDR3aa: CASHRDRGYQPQHF; CDR3nt: TGTGCCAGCCATAGGGACAGGGGCTACCAGCCCCAGCATTTT; d_gene: TRBD1; j_gene: TRBJ1-5; abundance: few; v_gene: TRBV6-1
CDR3aa: CASSPPRLAGETQYF; CDR3nt: TGTGCCAGCAGTCCTCCCCGACTAGCGGGAGAGACCCAGTACTTC; d_gene: TRBD2; j_gene: TRBJ2-5; abundance: -; v_gene: TRBV6-1
CDR3aa: CASSFFPNSNTEAFF; CDR3nt: TGTGCCAGCAGCTTCTTCCCAAACTCGAACACTGAAGCTTTCTTT; d_gene: -; j_gene: TRBJ1-1; abundance: -; v_gene: TRBV7-9
CDR3aa: CASSYARVNTIYF; CDR3nt: TGTGCCAGCAGCTACGCCCGGGTAAACACCATATATTTT; d_gene: -; j_gene: TRBJ1-3; abundance: -; v_gene: TRBV7-9
CDR3aa: CASSFLGGENIQYF; CDR3nt: TGTGCCAGCAGCTTCCTGGGAGGGGAAAACATTCAGTACTTC; d_gene: TRBD2; j_gene: TRBJ2-4; abundance: -; v_gene: TRBV7-2
CDR3aa: CASSLSTDTQYF; CDR3nt: TGTGCCAGCAGCTTAAGTACAGATACGCAGTATTTT; d_gene: -; j_gene: TRBJ2-3; abundance: -; v_gene: TRBV5-5
CDR3aa: CASSPGGGSEKLFF; CDR3nt: TGTGCCAGCTCACCAGGGGGCGGGAGTGAAAAACTGTTTTTT; d_gene: -; j_gene: TRBJ1-4; abundance: -; v_gene: TRBV18
CDR3aa: CASSSEAGTQYF; CDR3nt: TGTGCCAGCAGCTCAGAAGCGGGGACGCAGTATTTT; d_gene: TRBD2; j_gene: TRBJ2-3; abundance: -; v_gene: TRBV7-3
CDR3aa: CASSRMTGAVETQYF; CDR3nt: TGCGCCAGCAGCAGAATGACAGGGGCGGTGGAGACCCAGTACTTC; d_gene: TRBD1; j_gene: TRBJ2-5; abundance: -; v_gene: TRBV5-1
CDR3aa: CASRGTGGNSPLHF; CDR3nt: TGTGCCAGCAGGGGGACAGGGGGCAATTCACCCCTCCACTTT; d_gene: TRBD1; j_gene: TRBJ1-6; abundance: -; v_gene: TRBV2
CDR3aa: CASSPGPTDTQYF; CDR3nt: TGTGCCAGCAGCCCGGGACCCACAGATACGCAGTATTTT; d_gene: -; j_gene: TRBJ2-3; abundance: -; v_gene: TRBV7-8
CDR3aa: CASSARDRADSYNSPLHF; CDR3nt: TGTGCCAGTAGTGCCCGGGACAGGGCGGACTCCTATAATTCACCCCTCCACTTT; d_gene: TRBD1; j_gene: TRBJ1-6; abundance: -; v_gene: TRBV19
CDR3aa: CASSDVVNYGYTF; CDR3nt: TGTGCCAGCAGTGATGTGGTGAACTATGGCTACACCTTC; d_gene: -; j_gene: TRBJ1-2; abundance: -; v_gene: TRBV2
CDR3aa: CASSGLRLNPSGANVLTF; CDR3nt: TGTGCCAGCAGTGGTTTGAGGCTAAACCCCTCTGGGGCCAACGTCCTGACTTTC; d_gene: -; j_gene: TRBJ2-6; abundance: -; v_gene: TRBV6-1
CDR3aa: CASEEGLRTEAFF; CDR3nt: TGTGCCAGCGAAGAGGGTCTCAGGACTGAAGCTTTCTTT; d_gene: -; j_gene: TRBJ1-1; abundance: -; v_gene: TRBV18
CDR3aa: CASSEGQGGGNEQFF; CDR3nt: TGTGCCAGCAGTGAAGGTCAGGGGGGAGGTAATGAGCAGTTCTTC; d_gene: -; j_gene: TRBJ2-1; abundance: -; v_gene: TRBV2
CDR3aa: CASSSPGQPLGQYF; CDR3nt: TGTGCCAGCAGTTCCCCGGGACAGCCTCTGGGGCAGTACTTC; d_gene: TRBD1; j_gene: TRBJ2-7; abundance: -; v_gene: TRBV28